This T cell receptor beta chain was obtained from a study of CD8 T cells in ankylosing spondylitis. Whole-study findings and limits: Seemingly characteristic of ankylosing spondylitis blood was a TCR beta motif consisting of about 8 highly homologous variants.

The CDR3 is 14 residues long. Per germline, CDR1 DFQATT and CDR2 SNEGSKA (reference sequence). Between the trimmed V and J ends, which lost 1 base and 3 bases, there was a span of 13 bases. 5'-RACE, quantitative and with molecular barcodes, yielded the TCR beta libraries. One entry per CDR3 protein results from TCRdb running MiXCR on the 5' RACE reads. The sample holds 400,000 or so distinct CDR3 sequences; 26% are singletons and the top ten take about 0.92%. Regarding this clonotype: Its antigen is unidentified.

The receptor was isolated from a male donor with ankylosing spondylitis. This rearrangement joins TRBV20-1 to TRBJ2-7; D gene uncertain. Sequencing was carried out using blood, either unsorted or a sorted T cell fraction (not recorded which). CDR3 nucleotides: TGCAGTGCTAGAGGCACCCCTGGCCTCTACGAGCAGTACTTC. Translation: CSARGTPGLYEQYF.